This TCR beta chain was documented in a study of Tregs in tolerant kidney transplant recipients. Unstimulated regulatory T cells (CD4+CD25+CD127-), CD4+CD25- non-regulatory cells, CD4 and CD8 cells were FACS-sorted from thawed PBMCs. V lost 6 bases to trimming and J lost 0 bases, with 12 bases between them. The CDR3 is 15 amino acids. Germline V lookup: CDR1 SNHLY, CDR2 FYNNEI. A note on this clone: Its cognate antigen is unknown.

General observations from the study: Expanding Tregs on activated donor B cells appeared to best identify donor-specific TCRbeta clones.

Sequenced by immunoSEQ multiplex PCR; TCRdb stores in-frame clones only, minus some. Of hundreds of thousands of clones in the sample, 84% were seen once. The V call is TRBV2, the J call TRBJ1-5, with D possibly TRBD1 on 6 matching bases. This receptor was taken from a human donor in good health. The sequenced material came from CD4+ T cells from blood. CDR3 amino acids: CASRATGSSNQPQHF. The CDR3 DNA sequence: TGTGCCAGCAGGGCGACAGGATCTAGCAATCAGCCCCAGCATTTT.